This TCR beta chain was captured by sequencing in a study of T cell clonotyping in hematopoietic cell transplantation (dated by TCRdb to about 2021). In terms of the full investigation: The study collected 110 to 150 blood samples from some 33 consecutive transplant recipients and their related donors. Recruitment of patients was conducted between 2015 and January 2017, and follow-up was continued until September 2020 or death.

General findings and caveats noted by the study authors: The sample size was limited, and CD4 and CD8 repertoire contributions could not be separated because cells were not sorted. Recipient TCR diversity fell after transplant, with pathologically expanded clonotypes rising progressively from day 30 to day 180. Only a small fraction of recipient repertoires overlapped donor repertoires, with over 97% appearing de novo at the given depth. Broader posttransplant TCR repertoire diversity was predicted by donor and pretransplant recipient Inverse Simpson Index values.

With the immunoSEQ assay, which is a bias-controlled multiplex PCR relying on V- and J-specific primers, TCR beta CDR3 regions were amplified from genomic DNA. A proprietary barcode and Illumina adapter sequences were added to the CDR3 amplicons in a second PCR step. CDR3 libraries were sequenced on an Illumina MiSeq instrument. The paper's data handling went like this. Export and quality control were handled in immunoSEQ Analyzer 3.0, while downstream analyses relied on R Bioconductor and Immunarch. Only productive rearrangements in the normalized downsampled data set went into calculating the repertoire metrics. In the normalized cohort, a clonotype counted as pathologically expanded if the clonotype was larger than 5 templates. The Inverse Simpson Index was used to measure repertoire diversity. CMV-specificity analyses were carried out on the non-normalized data set to capture all clonotypes. Entries here come from immuneACCESS through TCRdb and include only in-frame sequences with V and J called. Some clones fail to appear in such tables; in the studies checked, an unresolved V gene covers under half of the shortfall, and the cause of the remainder is unknown. V, J and clone size are taken as reported in that table, and D and trimming were inferred from the DNA itself. Within this sample are about 15,000 clones, with 71% of them counted one time only. The leading ten clones occupy approximately 9.3% of the sample.

Blood samples for TCR beta sequencing were provided by related transplant donors. Using Nuclei Lysis Solution, genomic DNA was extracted from unfractionated peripheral blood mononuclear cells that were either fresh or cryopreserved. Remarks on this clone: Which antigen it targets is not known. No clone much larger than this one lies a single base away; base qualities are absent.

The origin of this receptor is an older woman in good health. Some clones in this sample may be carry-over from other donors' samples. The sample taken for sequencing was peripheral blood mononuclear cells.

The CDR3 region has the sequence CASVSSGRGDEQFF. The nucleotide sequence is TGTGCCAGCGTTTCTAGCGGGAGGGGCGATGAGCAGTTCTTC. Recombination connected TRBV6-6 to TRBJ2-1; TRBD2 matches 12 bases in the middle. From the germline V gene (reference sequence), CDR1 is MNHNY and CDR2 is SVGAGI. Germline trimming: 8 bases from V, 8 bases from J; junction bases outside gene matches: 7. There are 14 amino acids in the CDR3, from cysteine to phenylalanine inclusive. Only the CDR3 part of the read is kept: 42 bases, read in frame from the first base.